This record looks at one TCR beta chain sequence and its context. The antigen is not known. Healthy controls were blood donor buffy coats. The assay was run at survey level. Sequenced by immunoSEQ multiplex PCR; TCRdb stores in-frame clones only, minus some. Here the sample spans about 32,000 clones, roughly 72% being singletons. This record belongs to a study of STAT5B mutations in CD4+ large granular lymphocyte leukemia. Study-wide results and caveats: No patients shared main leukemic clonotypes, though less than 30% appeared at low frequency elsewhere. 8/27 top patient clones versus 2/35 control clones were TRBV06-family.

V was shortened by 11 bases and J by 4 bases, with 17 bases between the two germline ends. This CDR3 region has 13 residues. CDR1 is WNHNN, CDR2 SYGVQD, per germline (reference sequence). The chain links TRBV10-1 to TRBJ1-2; D is perhaps TRBD1 (6 bases). The sequencing input was CD4+ T cells from blood buffy coats. The TCR originated in a human donor in good health. The CDR3, as DNA: TGCGCCCAAGGGGGAGGGTCAGTCTATGGCTACACCTTC. Its protein is CAQGGGSVYGYTF.